One sample yielded the 20 T cell receptor beta chains listed below, sequenced in a study of blood T cell repertoires in COVID-19. Repertoires were generated with immunoSEQ multiplex PCR, while TCRdb's copy carries only in-frame clones and drops some. The sample yields 95,000 to 150,000 clones, approximately 70% seen once. Sequenced: peripheral blood. These receptors were obtained from a human donor with acute or convalescent COVID-19. The donor label of this sample is uncertain.

The chain has TRBV9 and TRBJ1-2; 7 bases fit TRBD1. The length of the CDR3 is 14 residues. Per germline, CDR1 SGDLS and CDR2 YYNGEE. The ends lost 0 bases at V and 3 bases at J; junction bases unmatched: 2. The CDR3 spells CASSVGGTDYGYTF. The CDR3 coding sequence is TGTGCCAGCAGCGTAGGAGGGACAGACTATGGCTACACCTTC.

CDR3 sequence reads: CATSDRQDNYGYTF. The CDR3 DNA sequence: TGTGCCACCAGTGACCGACAGGATAACTATGGCTACACCTTC. The genes are TRBV24-1 and TRBJ1-2; TRBD1 might be the D (6 bases). The CDR3 runs to 14 residues. The germline V gene has CDR1 KGHDR and CDR2 SFDVKD. Trimming pared 4 bases from V and 1 base from J, leaving 9 bases between.

The rearrangement uses TRBV6-5 and TRBJ1-1, with D unresolved. Germline CDR1 MNHEY, CDR2 SVGAGI. The length of the CDR3 is 15 residues. Trimming pared 2 bases from V and 1 base from J, leaving 11 bases between. The CDR3 nucleotides read TGTGCCAGCAGTTACGCGCGGGCTCAGAACACTGAAGCTTTCTTT. Translated, it gives CASSYARAQNTEAFF.

In its sample, this clone was seen once. The chain combines TRBV9 with TRBJ1-2; D not resolved. Trimming left V 4 bases short and J 6 bases short, with 13 bases between. There are 13 residues in the CDR3. Germline V gene lookup returns CDR1 SGDLS and CDR2 YYNGEE. CDR3 protein: CASSQGGFDGYTF. CDR3 nucleotide sequence: TGTGCCAGCAGCCAAGGAGGTTTTGATGGCTACACCTTC.

The chain couples TRBV5-6 to TRBJ1-6; 8 bases align to TRBD1. The germline V gene has CDR1 SGHDT and CDR2 YYEEEE. This CDR3 has 16 amino acids. The V and J ends lost 4 bases and 7 bases, in that order; junction bases with no gene match: 10. The CDR3 loop is CASSVDRVGKNSPLHF. CDR3 bases: TGTGCCAGCAGCGTGGACAGGGTGGGGAAGAATTCACCCCTCCACTTT.

The V and J genes are TRBV9 and TRBJ2-2; 8 bases line up with TRBD1. The CDR3 has 15 amino acids. V dropped 4 bases and J dropped 2; count of bases not matched to a gene: 4. CDR1 SGDLS and CDR2 YYNGEE come from the germline V gene. CDR3 DNA: TGTGCCAGCAGCTTCGGACAGGGAAACACCGGGGAGCTGTTTTTT. Its protein product is CASSFGQGNTGELFF.

The genes are TRBV28 and TRBJ2-7; the D gene is possibly TRBD2 (6 bases). V was shortened by 5 bases and J by 2 bases, with 10 bases between the two germline ends. The CDR3 runs to 13 residues. Germline values: CDR1 MDHEN, CDR2 SYDVKM. The DNA for the CDR3 is TGTGCCAGCAGTGTGCGGGGAACCTACGAGCAGTACGTC. Its translation is CASSVRGTYEQYV.

This chain uses TRBV7-3 with TRBJ1-1, with D possibly TRBD1 on 6 matching bases. With 5 bases removed from V and 1 base from J, the gap between germline ends came to 11 bases. Looked up from germline, CDR1 is SGHTA and CDR2 is FQGTGA. The CDR3 sequence is 14 residues long. The CDR3 nucleotides are TGTGCCAGCAGCAAACAGGGAAGGAACACTGAAGCTTTCTTT. Protein: CASSKQGRNTEAFF.

The chain has TRBV5-1 and TRBJ1-1; possibly TRBD1 for D (6 bases). Germline V gives CDR1 SGHRS, CDR2 YFSETQ. The CDR3 consists of 15 residues. The V gene lost 1 base and the J gene lost 5 bases, with 15 bases spanning the gap. The CDR3 bases are TGCGCCAGCAGCTTGCCCACACAGGGAAGGACTGAAGCTTTCTTT. Amino acids: CASSLPTQGRTEAFF.

This clone was seen a few times. The V and J genes are TRBV5-1 and TRBJ1-1, with D possibly matching TRBD1 (6 bases). The CDR3 consists of 13 residues. Trimming left V 6 bases short and J 4 bases short, with 13 bases between. Germline loops: CDR1 SGHRS, CDR2 YFSETQ. CDR3 coding DNA: TGCGCCAGCAACTGGGGGGGCGGCACTGAAGCTTTCTTT. Its translation is CASNWGGGTEAFF. The whole variable domain, filled in from reference TRBV5-1 and TRBJ1-1, reads KAGVTQTPRYLIKTRGQQVTLSCSPISGHRSVSWYQQTPGQGLQFLFEYFSETQRNKGNFPGRFSGRQFSNSRSEMNVSTLELGDSALYLCASNWGGGTEAFFGQGTRLTVV.

The chain couples TRBV11-2 to TRBJ2-7; D is ambiguous. The CDR3 consists of 14 residues. The V gene lost 2 bases and the J gene lost 2 bases, with 10 bases spanning the gap. The germline V gene has CDR1 SGHAT and CDR2 FQNNGV. CDR3 bases: TGTGCCAGCAGCTTATGGTTCCAGGCCTACGAGCAGTACGTC. It codes for CASSLWFQAYEQYV.

This clone was seen ten or more times. The chain uses TRBV6-5 and TRBJ2-2; perhaps TRBD2 as D (5 bases). Germline V lookup: CDR1 MNHEY, CDR2 SVGAGI. Deletions cut 6 bases from V and 0 bases from J, with 11 bases between. CDR3 size: 15 residues. CDR3 protein: CASSHSGTNTGELFF. The CDR3 DNA sequence: TGTGCCAGCAGCCATTCCGGGACGAACACCGGGGAGCTGTTTTTT.

This sequence joins TRBV27 and TRBJ2-1; D call uncertain. The CDR3 consists of 15 residues. Trimming shortened V by 0 bases and J by 1 base, and 7 bases separated the two germline ends. In germline, CDR1 is MNHEY, CDR2 SMNVEV (reference sequence). The CDR3 loop is CASSLSWQSYNEQFF. CDR3 nucleotides: TGTGCCAGCAGTTTATCGTGGCAGTCCTACAATGAGCAGTTCTTC.

V gene TRBV5-4 combines with J gene TRBJ2-3, with 8 bases lining up with TRBD2. Germline V gene sequence: CDR1 SGHNT, CDR2 YYREEE (reference sequence). This CDR3 has 15 amino acids. Trimming at V came to 5 bases and at J to 2 bases, leaving 7 bases not matched to a gene. The DNA of the CDR3 is TGTGCCAGCAGACAAGGGACTAGGGACACAGATACGCAGTATTTT. It specifies CASRQGTRDTDTQYF.

V and J are TRBV7-2 and TRBJ2-1; D is undetermined. V lost 3 bases and J lost 9, with 9 bases in between. CDR1 and CDR2 (germline): SGHTA, FQGNSA. The CDR3 runs 12 residues. Here the CDR3 reads CASSLPGLEQFF. In nucleotides, the CDR3 is TGTGCCAGCAGCTTGCCGGGTCTTGAGCAGTTCTTC.

The V and J genes are TRBV6-6 and TRBJ2-7, with 7 bases lining up with TRBD1. V lost 6 bases to trimming and J lost 1 base; unmatched junction nucleotides: 3. The germline V gene has CDR1 MNHNY and CDR2 SVGAGI (reference sequence). The CDR3 covers 13 residues. Here the CDR3 reads CASSYRGSYEQYF. In nucleotides, the CDR3 is TGTGCCAGCAGCTACAGGGGATCCTACGAGCAGTACTTC.

This clone came up once. V gene TRBV29-1 combines with J gene TRBJ2-1; TRBD2 aligns across 12 bases. The CDR3 is 13 amino acids. Unmatched junction bases numbered 6, after V lost 7 bases and J lost 8 bases. CDR1 is SQVTM, CDR2 ANQGSEA, per germline. CDR3 amino acids: CSALAGGPDEQFF. CDR3 coding DNA: TGCAGCGCCCTAGCGGGGGGGCCTGATGAGCAGTTCTTC.

This chain uses TRBV19 with TRBJ2-7; 8 bases line up with TRBD1. Germline CDR1 is LNHDA and CDR2 is SQIVND (reference sequence). The CDR3 is 15 amino acids. J lost 4 bases, V lost 7 bases, and 12 bases had no gene match. CDR3: CASKAKAGGFYEQYF. In DNA, the CDR3 is TGTGCCAGTAAGGCTAAGGCAGGGGGCTTTTACGAGCAGTACTTC.

In the case of this clone: Additional DNA sequences in this sample encode the identical CDR3. J is TRBJ1-1 and V is TRBV18; 7 nucleotides align to TRBD1. The CDR3 length is 13 residues. From germline, CDR1 is KGHSH and CDR2 LQKENI. The junction had 1 base not matched to a gene; V was cut back by 3 bases and J by 3 bases. The CDR3 protein is CASSPGQDTEAFF. In DNA, the CDR3 is TGTGCCAGCTCACCCGGACAGGACACTGAAGCTTTCTTT. The whole variable domain, remainder taken from reference TRBV18 and TRBJ1-1, is NAGVMQNPRHLVRRRGQEARLRCSPMKGHSHVYWYRQLPEEGLKFMVYLQKENIIDESGMPKERFSAEFPKEGPSILRIQQVVRGDSAAYFCASSPGQDTEAFFGQGTRLTVV.

The chain combines TRBV5-4 with TRBJ2-3, with D perhaps matching TRBD2 (6 bases). Trimming removed 4 bases from V and 0 bases from J, with 12 bases in between. Germline CDR1 and CDR2: SGHNT and YYREEE (reference sequence). This CDR3 spans 15 amino acids. CDR3 nucleotides: TGTGCCAGCAGCCCGGACTACGCGAGCACAGATACGCAGTATTTT. Its translation is CASSPDYASTDTQYF.